This TCR beta chain was profiled in a study of shared clonotypes between healthy human individuals. V lost 1 base, J lost 1 base, and 12 bases lay in between. Germline assignment: CDR1 SGHDT and CDR2 YYEEEE. The CDR3 length is 17 residues. TCRdb keeps only in-frame clones here, not all; method: immunoSEQ multiplex PCR. The sample consists of about 610,000 clones, approximately 96% of them appearing once. CD45RO-negative cells were positively selected for CCR7, leaving out terminally differentiated effector memory CD45RA+ cells. This rearrangement joins TRBV5-6 to TRBJ2-6, with D possibly being TRBD1 (6 bases). Input material: naive CD8+ T cells sorted from blood. The sequence was obtained from a woman in her 30s in good health. This chain's CDR3 is CASSLIRGPSGANVLTF. The CDR3 bases are TGTGCCAGCAGCTTGATCAGGGGACCATCTGGGGCCAACGTCCTGACTTTC.